This TCR beta chain was sequenced for a study of T cell changes during pregnancy in multiple sclerosis. Trimming removed 6 bases at V and 0 bases at J, with 16 bases between. This CDR3 spans 16 amino acids. Germline CDR1 reads SGHNT; CDR2 reads YYREEE (reference sequence). Profiled with immunoSEQ multiplex PCR; TCRdb holds only in-frame clones, not every one. Of under 45,000 clones listed, 93% are singletons. V gene TRBV5-4 combines with J gene TRBJ1-3; a possible D gene is TRBD1 (6 bases). This TCR was sampled from a female donor with multiple sclerosis, enrolled in a pregnancy study. Source: CD4+ T cells from peripheral blood mononuclear cells, taken in the third trimester of pregnancy. In DNA form, the CDR3 reads TGTGCCAGCAACATACAGGGCGTAGACTCTGGAAACACCATATATTTT. It is translated as CASNIQGVDSGNTIYF.